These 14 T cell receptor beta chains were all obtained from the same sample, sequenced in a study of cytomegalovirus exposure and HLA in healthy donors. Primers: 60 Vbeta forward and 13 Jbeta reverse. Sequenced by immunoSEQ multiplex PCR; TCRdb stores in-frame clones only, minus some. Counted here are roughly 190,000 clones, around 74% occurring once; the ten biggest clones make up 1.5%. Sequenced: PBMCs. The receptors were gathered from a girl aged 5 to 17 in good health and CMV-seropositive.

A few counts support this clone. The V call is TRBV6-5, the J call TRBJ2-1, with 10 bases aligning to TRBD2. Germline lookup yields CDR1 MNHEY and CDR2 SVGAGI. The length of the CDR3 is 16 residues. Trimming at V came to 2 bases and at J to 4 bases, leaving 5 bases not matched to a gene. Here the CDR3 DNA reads TGTGCCAGCAGTTACCTAGGACTAGCGGCGTACAATGAGCAGTTCTTC. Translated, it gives CASSYLGLAAYNEQFF.

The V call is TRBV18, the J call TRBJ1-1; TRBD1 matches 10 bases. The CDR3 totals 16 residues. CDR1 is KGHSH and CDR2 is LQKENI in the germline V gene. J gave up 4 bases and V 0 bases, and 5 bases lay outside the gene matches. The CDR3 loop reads CASSPPGRTGGTEAFF. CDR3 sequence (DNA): TGTGCCAGCTCACCACCCGGGCGGACAGGGGGCACTGAAGCTTTCTTT.

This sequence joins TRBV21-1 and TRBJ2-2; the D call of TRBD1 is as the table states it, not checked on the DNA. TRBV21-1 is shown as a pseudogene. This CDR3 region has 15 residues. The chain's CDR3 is CASSRMRQGGGELFF. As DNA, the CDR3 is TGTGCCAGCAGCAGGATGAGACAGGGTGGCGGGGAGCTGTTTTTT.

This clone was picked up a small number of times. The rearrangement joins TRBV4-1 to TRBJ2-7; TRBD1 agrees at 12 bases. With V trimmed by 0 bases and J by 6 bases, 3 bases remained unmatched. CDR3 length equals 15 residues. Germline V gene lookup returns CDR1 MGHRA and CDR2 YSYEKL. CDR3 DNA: TGCGCCAGCAGCCAAGAGGGGACAGGGGGCTTCGAGCAGTACTTC. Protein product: CASSQEGTGGFEQYF.

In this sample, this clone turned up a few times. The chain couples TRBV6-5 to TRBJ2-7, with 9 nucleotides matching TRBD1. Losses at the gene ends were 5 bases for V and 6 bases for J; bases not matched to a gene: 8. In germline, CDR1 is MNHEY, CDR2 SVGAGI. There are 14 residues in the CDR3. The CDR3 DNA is TGTGCCAGCAGTCCGCCGGGACAGGGAGTCGAGCAGTACTTC. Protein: CASSPPGQGVEQYF.

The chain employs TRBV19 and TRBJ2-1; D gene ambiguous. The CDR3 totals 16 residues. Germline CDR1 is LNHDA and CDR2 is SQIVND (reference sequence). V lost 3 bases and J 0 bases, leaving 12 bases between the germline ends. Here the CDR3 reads CASSMRHKPSYNEQFF. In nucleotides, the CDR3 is TGTGCCAGTAGTATGCGGCACAAACCCTCCTACAATGAGCAGTTCTTC.

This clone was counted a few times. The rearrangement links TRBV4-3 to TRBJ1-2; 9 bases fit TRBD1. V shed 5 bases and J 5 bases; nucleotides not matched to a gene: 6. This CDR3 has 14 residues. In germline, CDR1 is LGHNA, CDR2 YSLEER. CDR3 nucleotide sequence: TGCGCCAGCAGCTCCCAACAGGGGGCGTATGGCTACACCTTC. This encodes CASSSQQGAYGYTF.

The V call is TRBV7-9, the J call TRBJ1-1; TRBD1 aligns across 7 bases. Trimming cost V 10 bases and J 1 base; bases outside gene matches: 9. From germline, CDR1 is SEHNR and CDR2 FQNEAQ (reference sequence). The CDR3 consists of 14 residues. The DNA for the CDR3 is TGTGCCACTTCCGAAGCAGGGGGGAACACTGAAGCTTTCTTT. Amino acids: CATSEAGGNTEAFF. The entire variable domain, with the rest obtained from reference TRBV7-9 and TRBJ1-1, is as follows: DTGVSQNPRHKITKRGQNVTFRCDPISEHNRLYWYRQTLGQGPEFLTYFQNEAQLEKSRLLSDRFSAERPKGSFSTLEIQRTEQGDSAMYLCATSEAGGNTEAFFGQGTRLTVV.

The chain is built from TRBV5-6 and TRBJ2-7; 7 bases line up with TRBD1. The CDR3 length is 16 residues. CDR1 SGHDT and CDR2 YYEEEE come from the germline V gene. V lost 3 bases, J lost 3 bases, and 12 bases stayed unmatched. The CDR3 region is CASSSPTGTPRYEQYF. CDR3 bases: TGTGCCAGCAGCTCGCCGACAGGGACCCCCCGCTACGAGCAGTACTTC.

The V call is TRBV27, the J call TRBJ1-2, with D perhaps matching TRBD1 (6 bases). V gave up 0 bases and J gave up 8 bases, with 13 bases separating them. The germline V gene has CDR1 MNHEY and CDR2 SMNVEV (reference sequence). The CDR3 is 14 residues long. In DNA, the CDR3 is TGTGCCAGCAGTTTATCGTGGGATAGGGGGGGCTACACCTTC. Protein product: CASSLSWDRGGYTF.

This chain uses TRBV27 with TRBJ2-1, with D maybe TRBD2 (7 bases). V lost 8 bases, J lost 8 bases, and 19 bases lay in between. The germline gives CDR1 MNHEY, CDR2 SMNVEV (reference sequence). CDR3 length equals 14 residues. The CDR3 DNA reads TGTGCCAGCTTCCCTGGGGGGGCGGGGCATGAGCAGTTCTTC. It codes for CASFPGGAGHEQFF.

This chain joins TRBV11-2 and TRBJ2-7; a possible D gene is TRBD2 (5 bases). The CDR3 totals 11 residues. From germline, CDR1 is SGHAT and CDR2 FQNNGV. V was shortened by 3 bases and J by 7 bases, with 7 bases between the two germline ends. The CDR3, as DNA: TGTGCCAGCAGCTTCGAGGGAGAGCAGTACTTC. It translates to CASSFEGEQYF.

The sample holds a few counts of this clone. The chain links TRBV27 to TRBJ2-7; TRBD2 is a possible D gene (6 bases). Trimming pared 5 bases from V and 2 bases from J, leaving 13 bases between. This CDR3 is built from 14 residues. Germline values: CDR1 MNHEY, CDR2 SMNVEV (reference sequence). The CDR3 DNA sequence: TGTGCCAGCAGTCCCCACGCGGGGACCTACGAGCAGTACTTC. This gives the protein CASSPHAGTYEQYF.

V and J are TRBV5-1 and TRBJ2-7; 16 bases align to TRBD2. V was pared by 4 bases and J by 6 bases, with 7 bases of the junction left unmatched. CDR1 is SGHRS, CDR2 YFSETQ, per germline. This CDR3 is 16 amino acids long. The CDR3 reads CASSPGLAGGPIEQYF. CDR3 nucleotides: TGCGCCAGCAGCCCGGGACTAGCGGGGGGGCCAATCGAGCAGTACTTC.